One TCR beta chain is described in this entry. The sample belongs to a study of early T cells in non-severe SARS-CoV-2 infection. Each CDR3 protein is one row after TCRdb ran MiXCR on the 5' RACE reads. The sample holds about 68,000 distinct CDR3 sequences, 10% to 15% seen once. The CDR3 is 17 amino acids. Germline V gene sequence: CDR1 SGHRS, CDR2 YFSETQ. V shed 4 bases and J 0 bases; nucleotides not matched to a gene: 9. The specimen was whole blood. This clonotype originated in an adult who was a healthcare worker with PCR-confirmed SARS-CoV-2 infection or an uninfected control (not recorded which). The chain links TRBV5-1 to TRBJ2-4; 8 nucleotides align to TRBD1. The CDR3 is CASSNGQGWGAKNIQYF. The CDR3 DNA reads as TGCGCCAGCAGCAACGGACAGGGATGGGGAGCCAAAAACATTCAGTACTTC.